This section outlines one TCR beta chain sequence together with its context. The antigen remains unidentified. This specimen belongs to a study of cytomegalovirus exposure and HLA in healthy donors. In the PCR, 60 Vbeta and 13 Jbeta primers were used. TCRdb's table, derived via immunoSEQ multiplex PCR, lists solely in-frame clones and lacks some. Of approximately 150,000 clones in the sample, over 70% were seen once. Whole-study findings and limits: The classifier, whose performance was assessed in both the original and validation cohorts, reportedly diagnosed cytomegalovirus status with high specificity and sensitivity.

CDR1 and CDR2 (germline): SGHTA, FQGNSA. V gave up 1 base and J gave up 0 bases, with 10 bases separating them. The CDR3 runs to 16 residues. This sequence joins TRBV7-2 and TRBJ1-5; D not certain. This clonotype was obtained from a man aged 25 to 40 in good health and CMV-seronegative. Sequencing was carried out using PBMCs. The CDR3 protein is CASSLVTEFSNQPQHF. For the CDR3, the DNA is TGTGCCAGCAGCTTAGTTACAGAATTTAGCAATCAGCCCCAGCATTTT.